This T cell receptor beta chain was profiled in a study of response to subunit inactivated influenza vaccine. Trimming took 5 bases from V and 6 from J; bases not matched to a gene: 8. The CDR3 is made up of 14 amino acids. Germline CDR1 and CDR2: SGHTA and FQGNSA. MiXCR, run by TCRdb on the RT-PCR reads, gives a single entry per CDR3 protein. Of roughly 520,000 distinct CDR3 sequences detected, 25% appear once; the ten largest clones hold less than 2.5%. This material consisted of CD4+ T cells sorted from PBMCs, taken 4 to 6 days after vaccination. The origin of this receptor is a man between 45 and 60 years old who received an inactivated influenza vaccine. The chain employs TRBV7-2 and TRBJ1-1; 8 bases are a match to TRBD1. DNA for the CDR3: TGTGCCAGCAGCCTGGACAGGGTGGGTGCTGAAGCTTTCTTT. Translating it yields CASSLDRVGAEAFF.